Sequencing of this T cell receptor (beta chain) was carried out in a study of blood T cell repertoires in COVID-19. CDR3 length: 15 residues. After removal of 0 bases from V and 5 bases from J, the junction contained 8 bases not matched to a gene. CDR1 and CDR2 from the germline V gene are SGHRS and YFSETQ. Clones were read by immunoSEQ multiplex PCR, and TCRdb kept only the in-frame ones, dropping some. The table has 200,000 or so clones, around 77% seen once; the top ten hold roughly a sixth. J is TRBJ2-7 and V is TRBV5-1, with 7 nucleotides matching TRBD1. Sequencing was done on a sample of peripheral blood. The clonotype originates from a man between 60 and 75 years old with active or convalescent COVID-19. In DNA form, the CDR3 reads TGCGCCAGCAGCTTGGGCAGGGGGATATATAACGAGCAGTACTTC. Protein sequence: CASSLGRGIYNEQYF.